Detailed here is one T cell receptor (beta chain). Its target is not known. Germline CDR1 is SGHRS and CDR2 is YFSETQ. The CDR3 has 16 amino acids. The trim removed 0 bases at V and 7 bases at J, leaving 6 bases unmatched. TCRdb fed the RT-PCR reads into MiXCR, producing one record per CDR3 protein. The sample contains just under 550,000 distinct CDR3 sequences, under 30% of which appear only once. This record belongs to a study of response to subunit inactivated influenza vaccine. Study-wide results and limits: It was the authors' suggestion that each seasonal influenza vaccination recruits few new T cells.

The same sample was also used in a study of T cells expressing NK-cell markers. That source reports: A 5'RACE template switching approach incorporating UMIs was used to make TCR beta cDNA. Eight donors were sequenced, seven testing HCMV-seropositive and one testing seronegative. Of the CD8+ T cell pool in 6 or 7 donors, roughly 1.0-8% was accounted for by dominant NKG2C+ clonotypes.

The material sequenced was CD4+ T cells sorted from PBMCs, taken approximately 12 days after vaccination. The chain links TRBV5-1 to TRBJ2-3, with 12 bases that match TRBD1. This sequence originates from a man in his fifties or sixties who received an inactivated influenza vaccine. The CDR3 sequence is CASSLAGTGGINTQYF. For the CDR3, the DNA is TGCGCCAGCAGCTTGGCCGGGACAGGGGGCATAAATACGCAGTATTTT. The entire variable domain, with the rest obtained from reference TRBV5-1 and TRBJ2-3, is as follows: KAGVTQTPRYLIKTRGQQVTLSCSPISGHRSVSWYQQTPGQGLQFLFEYFSETQRNKGNFPGRFSGRQFSNSRSEMNVSTLELGDSALYLCASSLAGTGGINTQYFGPGTRLTVL.